This T cell receptor beta chain appears in the sequencing data of a study of CD8 T cells in ankylosing spondylitis. Study-level findings and limits: Within ankylosing spondylitis blood, a TCR beta motif made up of under 10 highly homologous variants appeared to be characteristic.

This clonotype was observed at least ten times. The antigen remains unidentified. Germline CDR1 and CDR2: DFQATT and SNEGSKA (reference sequence). The CDR3 sequence is 12 residues long. The J segment lost 7 bases and the V segment lost 3 bases, leaving 3 bases of the junction unmatched. TCRdb reanalysed the 5' RACE reads using MiXCR and keeps one entry per CDR3 protein. Among about 240,000 distinct CDR3 sequences listed, 8.2% were seen once. The chain joins TRBV20-1 to TRBJ2-7, with 10 nucleotides matching TRBD1. The clonotype was recovered from a female donor with ankylosing spondylitis or in good health (not recorded which). The sequenced sample was blood, either unsorted or a sorted T cell fraction (not recorded which). CDR3: CSARGQGREQYF. For the CDR3, the DNA is TGCAGTGCTAGGGGACAGGGGAGAGAGCAGTACTTC.